These T cell receptor beta chains were read from a single sample in a study of cytomegalovirus exposure and HLA in healthy donors. Clones were sequenced by immunoSEQ multiplex PCR, and TCRdb holds only the in-frame ones, with some missing. The data hold fewer than 150,000 clones, with roughly 77% observed a single time. Sequenced material: PBMCs. The receptors originated from a man aged 25-45 years in good health. The CDR3 runs from the conserved cysteine through the conserved F or W. The D gene is left open where the match is weak. A row's size may be missing; if present it is once, few, many or a size class.

few TRBJ2-3 TRBV19 TRBD2 TGTGCCAGTAGTTTCCAGCGGGGGGCAGATACGCAGTATTTT CASSFQRGADTQYF
NA TRBJ2-7 TRBV6-1 TRBD1 TGTGCCAGCAGTGATTTGTGGACAGGGGGCTCCTACGAGCAGTACTTC CASSDLWTGGSYEQYF
NA TRBJ1-2 TRBV2 NA TGTGCCAGCAGCGGGGACGGGGGGGACTATGGCTACACCTTC CASSGDGGDYGYTF
NA TRBJ1-1 TRBV7-3 NA TGTGCCAGCAGCTTAAGGGGGCAGGTCACTGAAGCTTTCTTT CASSLRGQVTEAFF
NA TRBJ2-1 TRBV18 TRBD2 TGTGCCAGCTCACCGACTAGCGGGGATTACAATGAGCAGTTCTTC CASSPTSGDYNEQFF
NA TRBJ2-7 TRBV19 NA TGTGCCAGTAGTATAGATAGGGACATTGGGAACTCCTACGAGCAGTACTTC CASSIDRDIGNSYEQYF
NA TRBJ2-2 TRBV7-2 TRBD1 TGTGCCAGCAGCCCGAAGGACAGGGGCAAAAACACCGGGGAGCTGTTTTTT CASSPKDRGKNTGELFF
NA TRBJ2-7 TRBV23-1 TRBD2 TGCGCCAGCAGGGTTAAGCGGGAGGGGGACCTGTACGAGCAGTACTTC CASRVKREGDLYEQYF
NA TRBJ1-5 TRBV30 TRBD1 TGTGCCTGGAGAGGACAGGGCGTCAATCAGCCCCAGCATTTT CAWRGQGVNQPQHF
NA TRBJ2-3 TRBV19 TRBD2 TGTGCCAGTAGTAACAGCGGGAAGGACACAGATACGCAGTATTTT CASSNSGKDTDTQYF
NA TRBJ1-4 TRBV30 NA TGTGCCTGGAGCGGACCTCCGAAGGGGGAAAAACTGTTTTTT CAWSGPPKGEKLFF
NA TRBJ1-2 TRBV6-6 NA TGTGCCAGCAGTTACTCGAACATCAACTATGGCTACACCTTC CASSYSNINYGYTF
NA TRBJ2-7 TRBV5-8 TRBD1 TGTGCCAGCAGCTTGGGGCCGGGACAGGGGAGGCACGAGCAGTACTTC CASSLGPGQGRHEQYF
NA TRBJ2-2 TRBV11-3 TRBD1 TGTGCCAGCAGCCCCCGAGGGGGCAACACCGGGGAGCTGTTTTTT CASSPRGGNTGELFF
once TRBJ2-1 TRBV2 TRBD1 TGTGCCAGCAGTGAAAATATCGGACAGGGGTACTACAATGAGCAGTTCTTC CASSENIGQGYYNEQFF
NA TRBJ2-6 TRBV2 NA TGTGCCAGCAGCACAGGGTACGGGGCCAACGTCCTGACTTTC CASSTGYGANVLTF
few TRBJ2-7 TRBV18 NA TGTGCCAGCTCACCCAGGGATTCCGAGCAGTACTTC CASSPRDSEQYF
NA TRBJ1-1 TRBV30 NA TGTGCCTGGGAGGCAATCGCCCACACTGAAGCTTTCTTT CAWEAIAHTEAFF
NA TRBJ2-1 TRBV30 TRBD2 TGTGCCTGGAGCTTAGCGGGAGGGCACCCGATTTACGGTGAGCAGTTCTTC CAWSLAGGHPIYGEQFF
NA TRBJ1-1 TRBV19 NA TGTGCCAGTAGGCACCCCGCCGGGAGGAACACTGAAGCTTTCTTT CASRHPAGRNTEAFF
few TRBJ2-7 TRBV7-2 TRBD2 TGTGCCAGCGGCGGGGGGAGGGGCTACGAGCAGTACTTC CASGGGRGYEQYF
NA TRBJ2-7 TRBV6-5 TRBD2 TGTGCCAGCAGTTATAGCGGGGGGTTCTACGAGCAGTACTTC CASSYSGGFYEQYF
NA TRBJ2-1 TRBV7-9 TRBD2 TGTTCCACCGGACGGACTAGCGGCTTCTTC CSTGRTSGFF
few TRBJ1-3 TRBV5-4 NA TGTGCCAGCAGCTTAAGGGGGTACGGAAACACCATATATTTT CASSLRGYGNTIYF
NA TRBJ2-3 TRBV27 NA TGTGCCAGCAGTTTTTCGCGTGGCACAGATACGCAGTATTTT CASSFSRGTDTQYF